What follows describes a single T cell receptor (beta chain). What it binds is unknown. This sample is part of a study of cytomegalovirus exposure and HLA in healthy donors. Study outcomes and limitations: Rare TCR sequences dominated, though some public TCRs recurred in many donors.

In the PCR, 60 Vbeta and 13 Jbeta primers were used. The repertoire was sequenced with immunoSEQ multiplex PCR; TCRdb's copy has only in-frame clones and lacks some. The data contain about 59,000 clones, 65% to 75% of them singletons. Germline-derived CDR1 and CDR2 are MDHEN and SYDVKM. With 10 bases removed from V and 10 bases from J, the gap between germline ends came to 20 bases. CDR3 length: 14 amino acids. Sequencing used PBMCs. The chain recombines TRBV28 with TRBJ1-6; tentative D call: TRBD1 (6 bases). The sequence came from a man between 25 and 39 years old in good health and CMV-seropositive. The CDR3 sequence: CATSPQGLGSPLHF. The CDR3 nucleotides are TGTGCCACCTCCCCCCAGGGGCTCGGCTCACCCCTCCACTTT.